The entry below describes one TCR beta chain. The target antigen is unknown. Some clones are missing from TCRdb's copy, which holds only in-frame ones; the method was immunoSEQ multiplex PCR. The data hold about 360,000 clones, with about nine tenths observed a single time. The donors were in the roughly 130-subject validation cohort, distinct from the approximately 610-subject first cohort. The record originates from a study of cytomegalovirus exposure and HLA in healthy donors. The study's findings and limits: Some public TCRs appeared in many individuals, while most sequences were rare.

CDR3 length equals 14 residues. Unmatched junction bases numbered 7, after V lost 5 bases and J lost 4 bases. In germline, CDR1 is WNHNN, CDR2 SYGVQD (reference sequence). The TCR sequence derives from a woman in her late teens or twenties in good health and CMV-seronegative. J is TRBJ1-1 and V is TRBV10-1, with 7 positions matching TRBD1. The sequencing sample was made of PBMCs. The CDR3 region has the DNA TGCGCCAGCAGTTTCACGACAGGGAGCACTGAAGCTTTCTTT. As protein: CASSFTTGSTEAFF.